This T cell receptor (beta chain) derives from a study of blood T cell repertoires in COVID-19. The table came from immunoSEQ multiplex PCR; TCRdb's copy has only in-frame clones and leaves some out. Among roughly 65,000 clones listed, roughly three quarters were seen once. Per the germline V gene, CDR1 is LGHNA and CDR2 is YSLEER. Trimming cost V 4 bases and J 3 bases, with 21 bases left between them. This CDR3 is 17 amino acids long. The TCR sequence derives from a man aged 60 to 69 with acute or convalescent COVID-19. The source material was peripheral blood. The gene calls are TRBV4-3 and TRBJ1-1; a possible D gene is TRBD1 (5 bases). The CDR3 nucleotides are TGCGCCAGCAGCCCCCCAGGTCGGGGGAGCTCGGACACTGAAGCTTTCTTT. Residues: CASSPPGRGSSDTEAFF.